Listed here are 32 T cell receptor beta chains from one sample, sequenced in a study of blood T cell repertoires in COVID-19. Data came from immunoSEQ multiplex PCR; TCRdb stores just in-frame clones and leaves some out. Among approximately 100,000 clones listed, approximately 85% were seen once. The specimen sequenced was peripheral blood. Receptor source: a human donor in a cohort sampled during active COVID-19.

The chain is built from TRBV3-1 (or the pseudogene TRBV3-2) and TRBJ2-2; 9 positions match TRBD2. The CDR3 extends over 14 amino acids. Germline V gives CDR1 LGHDT, CDR2 YNNKEL (reference sequence). With 4 bases clipped from V and 7 bases from J, the junction kept 4 bases outside the gene matches. The CDR3 bases are TGTGCCAGCAGCCGAGCGGGGGGCCGCGGGGAGCTGTTTTTT. Translated: CASSRAGGRGELFF.

The gene calls are TRBV5-1 and TRBJ2-5; 10 nucleotides align to TRBD1. V lost 2 bases, J lost 3 bases, and 10 bases stayed unmatched. Per germline, CDR1 SGHRS and CDR2 YFSETQ. The CDR3 spans 17 residues. CDR3 loop: CASSLRTGGFSEETQYF. The CDR3 DNA sequence: TGCGCCAGCAGCTTAAGGACAGGGGGTTTTTCGGAAGAGACCCAGTACTTC.

V gene TRBV5-6 combines with J gene TRBJ2-3; the D is unclear. Germline lookup yields CDR1 SGHDT and CDR2 YYEEEE. The CDR3 length is 14 residues. V shed 0 bases and J shed 8 bases, with 13 bases lying between them. The CDR3 nucleotides are TGTGCCAGCAGCTTGGCTGGCACTTGGGCTACGCAGTATTTT. Translation gives CASSLAGTWATQYF.

The chain recombines TRBV11-1 with TRBJ2-7; 8 bases fit TRBD2. Per the germline V gene, CDR1 is SGHAT and CDR2 is FQDESV (reference sequence). Trimming took 1 base from V and 5 from J; bases not matched to a gene: 1. The CDR3 totals 13 residues. CDR3 in amino acids: CASSLGAGDEQYF. The DNA for the CDR3 is TGTGCCAGCAGCTTAGGAGCGGGGGACGAGCAGTACTTC.

The chain links TRBV19 to TRBJ2-6, with a possible D match to TRBD1 (5 bases). Germline assignment: CDR1 LNHDA and CDR2 SQIVND (reference sequence). V was trimmed by 3 bases and J by 4 bases, leaving 10 bases between them. CDR3 length: 15 amino acids. The CDR3, as DNA: TGTGCCAGTAGTATTCGGCAGGGAGGGGCCAACGTCCTGACTTTC. This sequence encodes CASSIRQGGANVLTF. Based on the CDR3 plus reference TRBV19 and TRBJ2-6, the full variable domain is DGGITQSPKYLFRKEGQNVTLSCEQNLNHDAMYWYRQDPGQGLRLIYYSQIVNDFQKGDIAEGYSVSREKKESFPLTVTSAQKNPTAFYLCASSIRQGGANVLTFGAGSRLTVL.

V usage is TRBV7-8 and J usage is TRBJ1-5; TRBD1 matches 8 bases. Germline loops: CDR1 SGHVS, CDR2 FQNEAQ. The CDR3 is 15 amino acids. The J segment lost 10 bases and the V segment lost 0 bases, leaving 8 bases of the junction unmatched. CDR3 nucleotides: TGTGCCAGCAGCTTAGCCAGGGGGCGGGGGGGCCCCCAGCATTTT. Residues: CASSLARGRGGPQHF.

The chain couples TRBV6-5 to TRBJ1-3; D gene uncertain. The CDR3 contains 15 residues. Deletions cut 0 bases from V and 2 bases from J, with 8 bases between. CDR1 and CDR2 (germline): MNHEY, SVGAGI. CDR3 DNA sequence: TGTGCCAGCAGTTACTCGCTAGCAACTGGAAACACCATATATTTT. Its translation: CASSYSLATGNTIYF.

The rearrangement uses TRBV5-1 and TRBJ1-1; TRBD1 agrees at 7 bases. Trimming at V came to 6 bases and at J to 6 bases, leaving 11 bases not matched to a gene. Looked up from germline, CDR1 is SGHRS and CDR2 is YFSETQ. The CDR3 loop spans 14 amino acids. The CDR3 sequence is CASTFFDRDSEAFF. Written as DNA, the CDR3 is TGCGCCAGCACCTTCTTCGACAGGGACTCTGAAGCTTTCTTT.

CDR3 loop: CAWTRGFGGTGELFF. The CDR3 DNA is TGTGCCTGGACTCGTGGTTTTGGAGGGACCGGGGAGCTGTTTTTT. The chain is built from TRBV30 and TRBJ2-2; perhaps TRBD2 as D (6 bases). CDR1 and CDR2 (germline): GTSNPN, SVGIG (reference sequence). Between the trimmed V and J ends, which lost 4 bases and 5 bases, there was a span of 17 bases. CDR3 length equals 15 residues. The variable domain in full, with the rest retrieved from reference TRBV30 and TRBJ2-2, is SQTIHQWPATLVQPVGSPLSLECTVEGTSNPNLYWYRQAAGRGLQLLFYSVGIGQISSEVPQNLSASRPQDRQFILSSKKLLLSDSGFYLCAWTRGFGGTGELFFGEGSRLTVL.

The rearrangement uses TRBV7-2 and TRBJ2-7, with TRBD1 matching over 9 bases. Germline values: CDR1 SGHTA, CDR2 FQGNSA. CDR3 length: 15 amino acids. Trimming at V came to 3 bases and at J to 0 bases, leaving 3 bases not matched to a gene. This CDR3 is CASSLDRGLSYEQYF. CDR3 bases: TGTGCCAGCAGCTTGGACAGGGGCCTCTCCTACGAGCAGTACTTC.

V usage is TRBV5-5 and J usage is TRBJ1-2; 9 bases fit TRBD1. CDR3 length: 16 amino acids. Trimming at V came to 0 bases and at J to 8 bases, leaving 11 bases not matched to a gene. CDR1 is SGHKS and CDR2 is YYEKEE in the germline V gene (reference sequence). Here the CDR3 DNA reads TGTGCCAGCAGCTTGGCCGATATACAGGGGGCACGGGGCTACACCTTC. Its protein product is CASSLADIQGARGYTF.

For the CDR3, the DNA is TGTGCCCTCCGACAGGGGTCGCGGGAGACCCAGTACTTC. It codes for CALRQGSRETQYF. This chain connects TRBV6-5 to TRBJ2-5; TRBD1 matches 8 bases. This CDR3 is 13 amino acids long. Per germline, CDR1 MNHEY and CDR2 SVGAGI. V gave up 11 bases and J gave up 5 bases; unmatched junction bases: 10.

This chain connects TRBV24-1 to TRBJ2-2, with 10 nucleotides matching TRBD2. The CDR3 has 18 amino acids. With 4 bases clipped from V and 5 bases from J, the junction kept 12 bases outside the gene matches. Germline V gives CDR1 KGHDR, CDR2 SFDVKD. CDR3 amino acids: CATSDLLGKAGGTGELFF. The CDR3 coding sequence is TGTGCCACCAGTGACTTGCTAGGGAAAGCGGGAGGGACCGGGGAGCTGTTTTTT.

This chain joins TRBV6-4 and TRBJ2-2; 8 nucleotides match TRBD2. This CDR3 has 16 amino acids. CDR1 MRHNA and CDR2 SNTAGT come from the germline V gene. The trim removed 6 bases at V and 7 bases at J, leaving 13 bases unmatched. CDR3 DNA: TGTGCCAGCAGGAAACAGGCAGCGGGAGATCACGGGGAGCTGTTTTTT. This gives the protein CASRKQAAGDHGELFF.

The J gene is TRBJ2-7, the V gene TRBV9; 11 positions agree with TRBD2. V was pared by 0 bases and J by 6 bases, with 2 bases of the junction left unmatched. Germline CDR1 SGDLS, CDR2 YYNGEE. The CDR3 has 14 amino acids. CDR3 sequence (DNA): TGTGCCAGCAGCGTAGCGACTAGCGGGATCGAGCAGTACTTC. Amino acid sequence: CASSVATSGIEQYF.

The chain uses TRBV28 and TRBJ2-1; 12 nucleotides match TRBD2. This CDR3 comprises 19 residues. Germline V CDR1 and CDR2: MDHEN, SYDVKM. The V gene end was trimmed by 1 base and the J gene end by 8 bases; junction bases not matched to a gene: 15. The CDR3 DNA reads TGTGCCAGCAGTTTATTGGTGGGGGGCGGGACTAGCGGGCGGTATGAGCAGTTCTTC. Translation: CASSLLVGGGTSGRYEQFF.

V is TRBV7-2 and J is TRBJ2-5; D unresolved. The CDR3 contains 14 residues. The V gene lost 5 bases and the J gene lost 5 bases, with 15 bases spanning the gap. Germline V gene lookup returns CDR1 SGHTA and CDR2 FQGNSA. The CDR3 sequence: CASSPSSPRETQYF. In nucleotides, the CDR3 is TGTGCCAGCAGCCCGTCCTCCCCCCGGGAGACCCAGTACTTC. Looking up the rest from reference TRBV7-2 and TRBJ2-5 gives the full variable domain: GAGVSQSPSNKVTEKGKDVELRCDPISGHTALYWYRQSLGQGLEFLIYFQGNSAPDKSGLPSDRFSAERTGGSVSTLTIQRTQQEDSAVYLCASSPSSPRETQYFGPGTRLLVL.

The V and J genes are TRBV12-3 or TRBV12-4 and TRBJ1-1; D unclear. This CDR3 has 13 amino acids. Trimming removed 7 bases from V and 1 base from J, with 10 bases in between. The CDR3 sequence is CASTTRRNTEAFF. As DNA, the CDR3 is TGTGCCAGCACCACCCGTAGGAACACTGAAGCTTTCTTT.

This clone was counted once. CDR3 region: CASTPAGDGGYTF. In nucleotides, the CDR3 is TGTGCCAGCACCCCTGCAGGGGATGGTGGCTACACCTTC. The chain recombines TRBV11-2 with TRBJ1-2, with D possibly matching TRBD1 (6 bases). CDR1 is SGHAT, CDR2 FQNNGV, per germline. The CDR3 is 13 amino acids. Trimming shortened V by 7 bases and J by 7 bases, and 16 bases separated the two germline ends.

This clone has a handful of counts. V is TRBV4-1 and J is TRBJ2-7; D is possibly TRBD2 (5 bases). The V end lost 2 bases, the J end lost 3 bases, and 11 bases lay between the germline ends. The germline gives CDR1 MGHRA, CDR2 YSYEKL. The CDR3 has 14 residues. The CDR3 nucleotides read TGCGCCAGCAGCCAAAGGACGGCGGGCTACGAGCAGTACTTC. Protein product: CASSQRTAGYEQYF.

The chain employs TRBV24-1 and TRBJ2-3, with TRBD2 matching over 10 bases. Germline trimming cut 6 bases from V and 6 bases from J; bases unmatched to any gene: 14. Germline V gives CDR1 KGHDR, CDR2 SFDVKD. This CDR3 has 17 residues. The CDR3 nucleotides are TGTGCCACCAGTACGGCTAGCGGGAGTGAGGTCTGGGATACGCAGTATTTT. It codes for CATSTASGSEVWDTQYF.

The V gene is TRBV5-6, the J gene TRBJ1-3; TRBD1 is a possible D gene (5 bases). Germline assignment: CDR1 SGHDT and CDR2 YYEEEE. The CDR3 length is 14 residues. V was cut by 4 bases and J by 0 bases, with 8 bases left in between. CDR3 sequence reads: CASSMGLSGNTIYF. CDR3 bases: TGTGCCAGCAGCATGGGACTCTCTGGAAACACCATATATTTT. Full variable domain (outside the CDR3, taken from reference TRBV5-6 and TRBJ1-3): DAGVTQSPTHLIKTRGQQVTLRCSPKSGHDTVSWYQQALGQGPQFIFQYYEEEERQRGNFPDRFSGHQFPNYSSELNVNALLLGDSALYLCASSMGLSGNTIYFGEGSWLTVV.

The V call is TRBV7-8, the J call TRBJ1-4; 7 bases fit TRBD1. The CDR3 consists of 14 residues. V dropped 3 bases and J dropped 5; count of bases not matched to a gene: 3. Germline CDR1 is SGHVS and CDR2 is FQNEAQ. CDR3 residues: CASSLTGQNEKLFF. CDR3 coding DNA: TGTGCCAGCAGCTTGACAGGGCAAAATGAAAAACTGTTTTTT.

This sequence joins TRBV7-8 and TRBJ1-5; 8 nucleotides line up with TRBD1. The J segment lost 5 bases and the V segment lost 5 bases, leaving 11 bases of the junction unmatched. The CDR3 covers 16 residues. Germline assignment: CDR1 SGHVS and CDR2 FQNEAQ. The CDR3 here is CASSQRQGNLDQPQHF. CDR3 in DNA: TGTGCCAGCAGCCAAAGACAGGGGAACCTCGATCAGCCCCAGCATTTT.

The genes are TRBV7-6 and TRBJ2-3, with a weak D call TRBD2 (5 bases). Germline lookup yields CDR1 SGHVS and CDR2 FNYEAQ. V gave up 0 bases and J gave up 2 bases, with 6 bases separating them. The CDR3 consists of 14 residues. The CDR3 region has the DNA TGTGCCAGCAGCTTAGCGGGAGTCACAGATACGCAGTATTTT. Residues: CASSLAGVTDTQYF.

The rearrangement joins TRBV29-1 to TRBJ2-7; 8 bases match TRBD2. Germline V gene data show CDR1 as SQVTM and CDR2 as ANQGSEA. The trim removed 1 base at V and 5 bases at J, leaving 7 bases unmatched. The CDR3 contains 14 residues. The CDR3 DNA reads TGCAGCGTTGAAGTCGACGGGAGGGCCCACGAGCAGTACTTC. Protein: CSVEVDGRAHEQYF.

This clone has a handful of counts. The CDR3 DNA follows: TGCGCCAGCGCCCCTCGGGGTAGCGAAGGCACAGATACGCAGTATTTT. It is translated as CASAPRGSEGTDTQYF. V usage is TRBV10-2 and J usage is TRBJ2-3, with D perhaps TRBD2 (5 bases). V was clipped by 8 bases and J by 1 base, with 19 bases between them. Germline CDR1 is WSHSY and CDR2 is SAAADI. The CDR3 totals 16 residues.

The V gene is TRBV19, the J gene TRBJ1-1, with 12 bases aligning to TRBD1. The CDR3 runs 14 residues. V shed 5 bases, J shed 5 bases, and the junction held 3 bases outside the gene matches. From germline, CDR1 is LNHDA and CDR2 SQIVND (reference sequence). The CDR3 spells CASSLGQGATEAFF. The DNA of the CDR3 is TGTGCCAGTAGTTTGGGACAGGGGGCGACTGAAGCTTTCTTT.

This clone was seen once. The genes are TRBV19 and TRBJ1-3; 7 positions agree with TRBD1. The germline gives CDR1 LNHDA, CDR2 SQIVND (reference sequence). This CDR3 contains 15 residues. The ends lost 4 bases at V and 4 bases at J; junction bases unmatched: 7. CDR3 bases: TGTGCCAGTAGTACCCGACAGGGATCAGGAAACACCATATATTTT. Amino acid sequence: CASSTRQGSGNTIYF.

This clone was observed a handful of times. The J gene is TRBJ2-1, the V gene TRBV23-1, with 9 bases matching TRBD1. TRBV23-1 is identified as an open reading frame with a role that is uncertain. The CDR3 is 18 residues long. The junction had 14 bases not matched to a gene; V was cut back by 5 bases and J by 3 bases. The CDR3 sequence is CASSGVARDRDYYNEQFF. In nucleotides, the CDR3 is TGCGCCAGCAGTGGGGTGGCACGGGACAGGGATTACTACAATGAGCAGTTCTTC.

The count of this clone is one. The chain combines TRBV27 with TRBJ2-7; D perhaps matches TRBD2 (5 bases). The CDR3 consists of 12 residues. Germline V gene lookup returns CDR1 MNHEY and CDR2 SMNVEV (reference sequence). Trimming took 4 bases from V and 5 from J, leaving 9 bases between them. Here the CDR3 DNA reads TGTGCCAGCAGTTACCCCGGGGACGAGCAGTACTTC. Its protein is CASSYPGDEQYF.

DNA for the CDR3: TGTGCCAGCAGTGGAACTAGCGGGGGGGCCTACGAGCAGTACTTC. It encodes CASSGTSGGAYEQYF. V is TRBV25-1 and J is TRBJ2-7, with 13 bases matching TRBD2. This CDR3 comprises 15 residues. With 4 bases clipped from V and 2 bases from J, the junction kept 2 bases outside the gene matches. The germline gives CDR1 MGHDK, CDR2 SYGVNS.